Sequencing of this T cell receptor beta chain was carried out in a study of blood T cell repertoires in COVID-19. V was cut by 2 bases and J by 9 bases, with 8 bases left in between. The CDR3 length is 12 residues. TCRdb's copy holds only in-frame clones and misses some; the assay was immunoSEQ multiplex PCR. Of over 250,000 clones in the sample, around nine tenths are singletons; the top ten hold around 10%. Sequencing was done on a sample of peripheral blood. The receptor comes from a man in his forties or fifties who had recovered from COVID-19. The rearrangement uses TRBV12-3 or TRBV12-4 and TRBJ2-1; D might be TRBD2 (5 bases). The DNA for the CDR3 is TGTGCCAGCAGTTTACCGCGGGCTGAGCAGTTCTTC. Translating gives CASSLPRAEQFF.